Below are 20 T cell receptor beta chains sequenced from a single sample in a study of Tregs in tolerant kidney transplant recipients. Sequencing used immunoSEQ multiplex PCR; TCRdb keeps in-frame clones, though not all of them. The table gives roughly 15,000 clones; the top ten clones make up about 26% of it. The nonmyeloablative bone marrow transplants came from related graft donors, with transient mixed chimerism. This material consisted of CD8+ T cells from blood (PBMCs), taken 6 months after the transplant. The receptors originated from a human patient who received a combined kidney and bone marrow transplant. The T cells may come from the graft donor.

Concerning this clone: The observed sequence ends 3 residues before the CDR3 terminus, with the missing tail filled in from the germline J gene. The rearrangement joins TRBV13 to TRBJ1-1; D perhaps matches TRBD1 (5 bases). Germline CDR1 is PRHDT and CDR2 is FYEKMQ (reference sequence). There are 16 residues in the CDR3. The DNA read from the CDR3 is TGTGCCAGCAGCTTATCAGGTTCGGGGGTGAGAGAGACA. This sequence encodes CASSLSGSGVRET. The full CDR3 sequence reads CASSLSGSGVRETAFF.

As to this clone: The read stops 3 residues short of the end of the CDR3; the missing end is completed from the germline J gene. In the same sample, other DNA sequences code for this CDR3. The rearrangement joins TRBV18 to TRBJ1-2; maybe TRBD1 (5 bases). Trimming removed 2 bases from V and 4 bases from J, with 14 bases in between. This CDR3 has 15 amino acids. Germline lookup yields CDR1 KGHSH and CDR2 LQKENI. The CDR3 loop is CASSPAAGLTYGYTF. Incomplete CDR3 DNA: TGTGCCAGCTCACCAGCAGCAGGGCTTACCTATGGC.

About this clone itself: Read sequence stops 3 residues before the CDR3 end, and the germline J gene provides the missing end. The chain has TRBV7-9 and TRBJ2-3, with 7 bases aligning to TRBD1. Per the germline V gene, CDR1 is SEHNR and CDR2 is FQNEAQ (reference sequence). CDR3 length: 14 residues. CDR3 DNA (partial): TGTGCCAGCAGCCCGGACAGGAACCAAGAGACG. Protein product: CASSPDRNQET. The whole CDR3 sequence is CASSPDRNQETQYF.

In the case of this clone: The read gets to within 3 residues of the CDR3 end, and the germline J gene fills in the rest. The V gene is TRBV19, the J gene TRBJ2-3; D is unclear. CDR1 and CDR2 (germline): LNHDA, SQIVND (reference sequence). This CDR3 has 16 residues. The CDR3 loop reads CASSLRLETYEETQYF. The sequenced CDR3 bases are TGTGCCAGTAGTCTCCGACTGGAGACCTACGAAGAGACG.

Turning to this clone: The CDR3 is cut off 3 residues early in the read; its end comes from the germline J gene. The chain recombines TRBV6-1 with TRBJ1-4; TRBD1 is a possible D gene (5 bases). This CDR3 has 14 amino acids. Germline V gene lookup returns CDR1 MNHNS and CDR2 SASEGT. V was shortened by 1 base and J by 10 bases, with 13 bases between the two germline ends. The CDR3 spells CASSEGRRGGKLFF. The CDR3 DNA, read in part, is TGTGCCAGCAGTGAAGGGAGGCGGGGGGGAAAA.

Of note for this clone: The read halts 3 residues ahead of the CDR3 end, with the missing end drawn from the germline J gene. The chain has TRBV2 and TRBJ2-1; 12 bases map to TRBD2. CDR1 is SNHLY, CDR2 FYNNEI, per germline. There are 15 residues in the CDR3. With 7 bases clipped from V and 5 bases from J, the junction kept 6 bases outside the gene matches. The CDR3 loop reads CASTLLAGGDNEQFF. The covered CDR3 bases are TGTGCCAGCACCTTACTAGCGGGGGGCGACAATGAG.

Of note for this clone: Sequencing ends 3 residues short of the CDR3 end; the germline J gene provides the rest. The gene calls are TRBV7-9 and TRBJ2-1; D remains ambiguous. Germline CDR1 SEHNR, CDR2 FQNEAQ (reference sequence). The length of the CDR3 is 11 residues. The V and J ends lost 5 bases and 8 bases respectively, with 7 bases between them. The chain's CDR3 is CASSPMYEQFF. CDR3 DNA, as far as it was read: TGTGCCAGCAGCCCAATGTATGAG.

About this clone itself: The read halts 3 residues ahead of the CDR3 end, with the missing end drawn from the germline J gene. The chain recombines TRBV12-5 with TRBJ2-1; TRBD2 is a possible D gene (8 bases). There are 18 residues in the CDR3. V was pared by 6 bases and J by 7 bases, with 28 bases between. The germline V gene has CDR1 LGHNT and CDR2 FRNRAP. Partial CDR3 DNA: TGTGCTAGTGGCCAACAGGGGCGCCCCAGCGGGAGAATGAATGAG. As protein: CASGQQGRPSGRMNE. The CDR3 in its entirety is CASGQQGRPSGRMNEQFF.

The CDR3 bases that were read are TGCAGCGTTGAAGATCCAGGGTACACTGAA. Amino acid sequence: CSVEDPGYTE. The complete CDR3 protein is CSVEDPGYTEAFF. The chain couples TRBV29-1 to TRBJ1-1; a possible D gene is TRBD1 (5 bases). The read halts 3 residues ahead of the CDR3 end, with the missing end drawn from the germline J gene. The CDR3 runs to 13 residues. CDR1 is SQVTM, CDR2 ANQGSEA, per germline. Trimming cost V 0 bases and J 3 bases, with 8 bases left between them.

Details on this clone: Read sequence stops 3 residues before the CDR3 end, and the germline J gene provides the missing end. J is TRBJ2-5 and V is TRBV27; tentatively, D is TRBD1 or TRBD2 (7 bases each). The CDR3 has 15 residues. The ends were cut back, 3 bases at V and 4 bases at J, with 15 bases in the middle. Germline-derived CDR1 and CDR2 are MNHEY and SMNVEV (reference sequence). The part of the CDR3 DNA that was read is TGTGCCAGCAGTTTTGGGGGAGGGGGCGGAGAGACC. It translates to CASSFGGGGGET. The CDR3 reads in full as CASSFGGGGGETQYF.

In the case of this clone: Read coverage stops 3 residues before the CDR3 terminus; the germline J gene supplies the remainder. J is TRBJ1-5 and V is TRBV20-1; the match to TRBD1 covers 8 bases. Germline values: CDR1 DFQATT, CDR2 SNEGSKA (reference sequence). The CDR3 covers 12 residues. V lost 6 bases, J lost 4 bases, and 2 bases stayed unmatched. The sequenced CDR3 bases are TGCAGTGCGTGGACAGGGAATCAGCCC. Its translation is CSAWTGNQP. The whole CDR3 reads CSAWTGNQPQHF.

Remarks on this clone: The sequenced fragment ends 3 residues before the CDR3 boundary, so the rest is inferred from the germline J gene. The genes are TRBV6-2 or TRBV6-3 and TRBJ2-2, with unresolved D. The germline V gene encodes CDR1 MNHEY and CDR2 SVGEGT. With 2 bases removed from V and 6 bases from J, the gap between germline ends came to 4 bases. The CDR3 has 12 residues. The CDR3 bases that were read are TGTGCCAGCAGTTACGGGCCCGGGGAG. Its protein product is CASSYGPGE. The full CDR3 protein is CASSYGPGELFF.

The CDR3 spells CASSRSGESSYNEQFF. The sequenced CDR3 bases are TGTGCCAGCTCACGATCGGGGGAGAGCTCCTACAATGAG. This chain connects TRBV18 to TRBJ2-1; TRBD2 might be the D (6 bases). Read coverage stops 3 residues before the CDR3 terminus; the germline J gene supplies the remainder. CDR1 and CDR2 (germline): KGHSH, LQKENI. V lost 4 bases to trimming and J lost 0 bases, with 13 bases between them. The CDR3 has 16 residues. Based on the CDR3 plus reference TRBV18 and TRBJ2-1, the full variable domain is NAGVMQNPRHLVRRRGQEARLRCSPMKGHSHVYWYRQLPEEGLKFMVYLQKENIIDESGMPKERFSAEFPKEGPSILRIQQVVRGDSAAYFCASSRSGESSYNEQFFGPGTRLTVL.

CDR3 in amino acids: CASSISGEYTGELFF. Partial CDR3 DNA: TGTGCCAGCAGCATTAGCGGGGAGTACACCGGGGAG. The chain recombines TRBV13 with TRBJ2-2, with 8 nucleotides matching TRBD2. Coverage ceases 3 residues before the CDR3 finishes, and the germline J gene fills in the end. Trimming removed 5 bases from V and 3 bases from J; junction bases left unmatched: 5. The CDR3 extends over 15 amino acids. Germline V gene data show CDR1 as PRHDT and CDR2 as FYEKMQ (reference sequence). The variable domain in full, completed from reference TRBV13 and TRBJ2-2, reads AAGVIQSPRHLIKEKRETATLKCYPIPRHDTVYWYQQGPGQDPQFLISFYEKMQSDKGSIPDRFSAQQFSDYHSELNMSSLELGDSALYFCASSISGEYTGELFFGEGSRLTVL.

As regards this clone: The CDR3 end lies 3 residues beyond the end of the read and is filled in from the germline J gene. This chain connects TRBV6-1 to TRBJ1-1; D ambiguous. Germline V gene data show CDR1 as MNHNS and CDR2 as SASEGT. The CDR3 extends over 15 amino acids. The V and J ends lost 2 bases and 4 bases respectively, with 14 bases between them. The CDR3 sequence is CASSEPGSWSTEAFF. Incomplete CDR3 DNA: TGTGCCAGCAGTGAACCTGGCTCTTGGTCCACTGAA.

Incomplete CDR3 DNA: TGTGCCAGCAGTGGGGCGGGAGAAAGGACGAGTGTATACGAG. It specifies CASSGAGERTSVYE. The whole CDR3 protein is CASSGAGERTSVYEQYF. The J gene is TRBJ2-7, the V gene TRBV2; 7 bases align to TRBD2. The read stops 3 residues short of the end of the CDR3; the missing end is completed from the germline J gene. This CDR3 is built from 17 residues. Trimming cost V 4 bases and J 4 bases; bases outside gene matches: 16. Germline loops: CDR1 SNHLY, CDR2 FYNNEI.

With regard to this clone: The CDR3 is cut off 3 residues early in the read; its end comes from the germline J gene. The gene calls are TRBV19 and TRBJ2-1, with 13 bases fitting TRBD2. The germline V gene has CDR1 LNHDA and CDR2 SQIVND (reference sequence). The CDR3 runs to 21 residues. J lost 0 bases, V lost 6 bases, and 17 bases had no gene match. The CDR3 loop reads CASSTPPLAGGPLSSYNEQFF. The covered CDR3 bases are TGTGCCAGTAGCACACCCCCACTAGCGGGAGGGCCTTTGAGCTCCTACAATGAG.

Points on this clone: The read stops 3 residues short of the end of the CDR3; the missing end is completed from the germline J gene. Distinct nucleotide sequences in the sample also encode this CDR3. The V and J genes are TRBV7-2 and TRBJ1-3, with D maybe TRBD1 (5 bases). V lost 5 bases, J lost 0 bases, and 11 bases lay in between. The CDR3 spans 15 residues. CDR1 and CDR2 from the germline V gene are SGHTA and FQGNSA. Partial CDR3 DNA: TGTGCCAGCAGCCCGGACATTTCCTCTGGAAACACC. Protein product: CASSPDISSGNT. In full, the CDR3 is CASSPDISSGNTIYF.

Remarks on this clone: The CDR3 end lies 3 residues beyond the end of the read and is filled in from the germline J gene. V and J are TRBV30 and TRBJ1-2, with 7 bases fitting TRBD1. The J segment lost 4 bases and the V segment lost 3 bases, leaving 20 bases of the junction unmatched. The germline V gene encodes CDR1 GTSNPN and CDR2 SVGIG (reference sequence). This CDR3 has 18 amino acids. CDR3 protein: CAWSEFNGPGTVIYGYTF. The CDR3 DNA, read in part, is TGTGCCTGGAGCGAGTTTAACGGTCCTGGGACAGTGATCTATGGC. Drawing the rest from reference TRBV30 and TRBJ1-2, the complete variable domain is SQTIHQWPATLVQPVGSPLSLECTVEGTSNPNLYWYRQAAGRGLQLLFYSVGIGQISSEVPQNLSASRPQDRQFILSSKKLLLSDSGFYLCAWSEFNGPGTVIYGYTFGSGTRLTVV.

To note about this clone: The read comes to an end 3 residues before the CDR3 does, leaving the germline J gene to fill in the end. V usage is TRBV5-6 and J usage is TRBJ2-1; D not resolved. V shed 3 bases and J shed 5 bases, with 3 bases lying between them. The CDR3 contains 11 residues. Germline V gene lookup returns CDR1 SGHDT and CDR2 YYEEEE. CDR3 DNA (partial): TGTGCCAGCAGCTCGGACAATGAG. This translates into CASSSDNE. The full CDR3 sequence reads CASSSDNEQFF.